This T cell receptor (beta chain) appears in the sequencing data of a study of Graves' ophthalmopathy and Graves' hyperthyroidism. General study points: As the model predicted ophthalmopathy progression, it achieved a sensitivity of nearly 71% and a specificity of roughly 72%. Built on 13 signatures, a model told ophthalmopathy apart from stable hyperthyroidism with 85% to 90% sensitivity and approximately 80% specificity.

Out of about 11 ml of fresh peripheral blood, PBMCs were obtained. Researchers took RNA transcripts and amplified TCR beta CDR3 regions from them. HTBI-primed RT-PCR formed the first round, and a multiplex PCR formed the second. TCRdb redid the calling of the multiplex PCR reads with MiXCR, one entry per CDR3 protein. The sample lists about 480,000 distinct CDR3 sequences, over 13% occurring once. This clonotype has just a few counts. Antigen specificity is unknown. The CDR3 has 11 residues. The V gene lost 7 bases and the J gene lost 4 bases, with 11 bases spanning the gap. CDR1 is SQVTM, CDR2 ANQGSEA, per germline.

The chain has TRBV29-1 and TRBJ2-7, with D uncertain. This sequence originates from a woman in her 30s with Graves' ophthalmopathy. What was sequenced was blood. DNA of the CDR3: TGCAGCGCGGCAGATCCATACGAGCAGTACTTC. Translated: CSAADPYEQYF.